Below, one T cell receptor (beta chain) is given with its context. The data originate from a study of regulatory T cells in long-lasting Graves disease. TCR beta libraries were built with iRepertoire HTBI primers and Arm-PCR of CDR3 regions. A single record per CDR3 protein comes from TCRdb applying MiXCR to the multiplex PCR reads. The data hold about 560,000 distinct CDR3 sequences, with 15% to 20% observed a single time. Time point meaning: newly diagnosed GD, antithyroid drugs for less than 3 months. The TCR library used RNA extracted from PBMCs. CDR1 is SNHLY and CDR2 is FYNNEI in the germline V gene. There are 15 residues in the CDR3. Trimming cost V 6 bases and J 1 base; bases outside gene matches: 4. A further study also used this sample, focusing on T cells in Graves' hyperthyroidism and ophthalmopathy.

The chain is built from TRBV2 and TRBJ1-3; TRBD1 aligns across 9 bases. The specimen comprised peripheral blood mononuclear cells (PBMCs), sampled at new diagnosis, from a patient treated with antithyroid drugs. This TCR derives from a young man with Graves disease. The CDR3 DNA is TGTGCCAGCAGACAAGGACAGGGGTCTGGAAACACCATATATTTT. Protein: CASRQGQGSGNTIYF.